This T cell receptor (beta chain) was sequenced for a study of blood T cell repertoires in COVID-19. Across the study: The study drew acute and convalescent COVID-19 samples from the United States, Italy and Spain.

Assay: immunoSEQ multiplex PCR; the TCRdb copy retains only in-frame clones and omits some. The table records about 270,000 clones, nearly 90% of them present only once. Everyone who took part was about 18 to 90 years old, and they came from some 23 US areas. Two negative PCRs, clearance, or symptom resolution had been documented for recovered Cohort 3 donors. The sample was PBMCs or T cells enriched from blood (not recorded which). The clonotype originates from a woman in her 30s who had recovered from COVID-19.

The CDR3 spells CASSLVGDTAYEQYF. The DNA for the CDR3 is TGTGCCAGCAGCTTAGTTGGGGACACGGCCTACGAGCAGTACTTC. The rearrangement links TRBV11-3 to TRBJ2-7; maybe TRBD1 (6 bases). Germline-derived CDR1 and CDR2 are SGHNT and YENEEA. The CDR3 has 15 residues. The V gene lost 1 base and the J gene lost 2 bases, with 12 bases spanning the gap.